Below, one T cell receptor (beta chain) is given with its context. Its antigen is as yet unknown. The data are from a study of CD8 T cells in Susac syndrome. Random hexamers were used to reverse transcribe the RNA input (roughly 0.5 to 1 ug). The TCR beta CDR3 was amplified by immunoSEQ multiplex PCR across 54 Vbeta, 13 Jbeta. From the immunoSEQ multiplex PCR reads, TCRdb called clonotypes with MiXCR, one entry per CDR3 protein. The sample contains about 130,000 distinct CDR3 sequences, approximately 79% of which appear only once. The study's findings and limits: TCR sequencing and HLA analysis covered a relatively small number of individuals.

The CDR3 loop spans 16 amino acids. Germline values: CDR1 SEHNR, CDR2 FQNEAQ (reference sequence). V was clipped by 4 bases and J by 1 base, with 14 bases between them. The sequence came from a human donor with multiple sclerosis. The chain uses TRBV7-9 and TRBJ1-5, with D perhaps TRBD1 (5 bases). Material for sequencing was CD8+ T cells from PBMCs. The CDR3 sequence: CASSSVTGTSNQPQHF. Here the CDR3 DNA reads TGTGCCAGCAGCTCGGTCACAGGAACGAGCAATCAGCCCCAGCATTTT.